This TCR beta chain was recorded in a study of blood T cell repertoires in COVID-19. Looking at the study overall: Both acute and convalescent COVID-19 samples were obtained from the United States, Italy and Spain. From T cells, B-cell-depleted T cells, or PBMCs came the material, which was cDNA or gDNA.

Trimming left V 2 bases short and J 0 bases short, with 15 bases between. The CDR3 length is 17 residues. Looked up from germline, CDR1 is SGHDT and CDR2 is YYEEEE. Authors' analysis steps: For nucleated cells, counts were estimated from reference gene primer amplification. Sequenced by immunoSEQ multiplex PCR; TCRdb stores in-frame clones only, minus some. The DNA gave D and trimming, while V, J and clone size come from that table. The sample includes fewer than 250,000 clones, around four fifths of them seen just once. The TCR comes from a woman aged 55-70 years with active or convalescent COVID-19. Sequencing used peripheral blood. The chain employs TRBV5-6 and TRBJ2-1; no firm D call. The CDR3 DNA reads as TGTGCCAGCAGCTTTATCCAGGCCATTTCCTCCTACAATGAGCAGTTCTTC. It codes for CASSFIQAISSYNEQFF.